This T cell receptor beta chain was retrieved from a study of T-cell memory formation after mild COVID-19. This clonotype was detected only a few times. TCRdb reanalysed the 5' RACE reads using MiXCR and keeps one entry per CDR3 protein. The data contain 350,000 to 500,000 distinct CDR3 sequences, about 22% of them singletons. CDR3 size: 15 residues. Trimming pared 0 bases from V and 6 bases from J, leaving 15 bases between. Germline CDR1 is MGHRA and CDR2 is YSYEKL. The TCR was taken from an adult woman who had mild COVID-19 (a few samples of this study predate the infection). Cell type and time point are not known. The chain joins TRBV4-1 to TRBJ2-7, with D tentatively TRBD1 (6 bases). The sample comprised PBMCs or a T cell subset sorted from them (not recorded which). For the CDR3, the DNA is TGCGCCAGCAGCCAAGAATCACAGGGTACGCGCGAGCAGTACTTC. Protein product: CASSQESQGTREQYF.